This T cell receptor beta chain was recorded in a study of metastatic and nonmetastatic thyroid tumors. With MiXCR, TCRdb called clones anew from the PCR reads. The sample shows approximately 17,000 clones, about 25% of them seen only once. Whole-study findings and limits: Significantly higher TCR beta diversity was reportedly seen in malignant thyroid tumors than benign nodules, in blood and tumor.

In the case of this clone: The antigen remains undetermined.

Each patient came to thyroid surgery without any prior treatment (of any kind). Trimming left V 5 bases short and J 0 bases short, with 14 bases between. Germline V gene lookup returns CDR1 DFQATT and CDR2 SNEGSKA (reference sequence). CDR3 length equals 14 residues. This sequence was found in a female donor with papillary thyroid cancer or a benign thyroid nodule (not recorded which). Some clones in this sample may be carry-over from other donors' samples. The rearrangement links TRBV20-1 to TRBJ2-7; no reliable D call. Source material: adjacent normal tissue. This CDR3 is CSAGAGWASYEQYF. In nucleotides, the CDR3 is TGCAGTGCTGGAGCTGGATGGGCCTCCTACGAGCAGTACTTC.